These 23 T cell receptor beta chains came from one sample sequenced in a study of T-cell reconstitution after alpha-beta-depleted transplantation in children. TCRbeta library preparation incorporated unique molecular identifiers. MiXCR was run by TCRdb on the PCR reads, yielding one entry per CDR3 protein. The sample has 500,000 to 750,000 distinct CDR3 sequences; 13% are singletons. Sequenced material: PBMCs, mostly from graft donor cells, taken 360 days after TCRalphabeta/CD19-depleted stem cell transplant. These receptors originate from a male patient younger than 18 who had a stem cell transplant for acute myeloid leukemia, so the T cells may come from the graft donor.

There are a few counts of this clonotype. The chain recombines TRBV20-1 with TRBJ2-5; D remains unclear. Germline CDR1 DFQATT, CDR2 SNEGSKA (reference sequence). There are 15 residues in the CDR3. The ends were cut back, 0 bases at V and 1 base at J, with 12 bases in the middle. CDR3 DNA: TGCAGTGCTAGAGATGGGCTGGAGATCCAAGAGACCCAGTACTTC. The encoded protein is CSARDGLEIQETQYF.

This chain joins TRBV28 and TRBJ2-7, with D possibly matching TRBD1 (6 bases). The V end was cut by 3 bases, the J end by 4 bases, with 37 bases between. Germline CDR1 MDHEN, CDR2 SYDVKM. The CDR3 length is 22 residues. The CDR3 DNA follows: TGTGCCAGCAGTTTTCCCCTCCGGGACACCTCGGAAGCGGAGGCGCAGTTTTACGAGCAGTACTTC. This codes for CASSFPLRDTSEAEAQFYEQYF.

This clonotype has only a few counts. This chain connects TRBV30 to TRBJ2-4; a weak D match, TRBD2 (7 bases). The CDR3 has 14 amino acids. Trimming pared 0 bases from V and 5 bases from J, leaving 11 bases between. Germline loops: CDR1 GTSNPN, CDR2 SVGIG (reference sequence). The CDR3 loop reads CAWSVQGGENIQYF. As DNA, the CDR3 is TGTGCCTGGAGTGTACAAGGGGGGGAAAACATTCAGTACTTC.

The table lists this clonotype with a count of one. With a much larger clone just one base away, this may be a read error. The genes are TRBV12-3 or TRBV12-4 and TRBJ2-1; 14 bases map to TRBD2. The V gene end was trimmed by 5 bases and the J gene end by 12 bases; junction bases not matched to a gene: 12. The CDR3 runs 16 residues. The CDR3 loop is CASSSQTSGRAHVQFF. The CDR3 DNA follows: TGTGCCAGCAGTAGTCAGACTAGCGGGAGGGCCCATGTGCAGTTCTTC.

This chain uses TRBV7-8 with TRBJ2-2, with D unclear. The CDR3 length is 15 residues. Trimming removed 1 base at V and 0 bases at J, with 6 bases between. The germline V gene has CDR1 SGHVS and CDR2 FQNEAQ. The CDR3 sequence: CASSLGFANTGELFF. CDR3 DNA sequence: TGTGCCAGCAGCTTAGGATTCGCGAACACCGGGGAGCTGTTTTTT.

This clonotype was counted at least ten times. This sequence joins TRBV28 and TRBJ2-1; 14 nucleotides align to TRBD2. Germline CDR1 MDHEN, CDR2 SYDVKM. V lost 8 bases to trimming and J lost 6 bases; unmatched junction nucleotides: 9. The CDR3 sequence is 16 residues long. CDR3 sequence: CASGGLAGDLGNEQFF. Written as DNA, the CDR3 is TGTGCCAGCGGGGGACTAGCGGGAGACCTAGGCAATGAGCAGTTCTTC.

This clonotype appeared a few times. Here the CDR3 reads CASSGPGLNYEQYF. Written as DNA, the CDR3 is TGCGCCAGCAGCGGACCGGGACTGAACTACGAGCAGTACTTC. The chain carries TRBV5-1 and TRBJ2-7; a weak D match, TRBD2 (6 bases). V shed 4 bases and J shed 3 bases, with 14 bases lying between them. This CDR3 is 14 amino acids long. The germline CDR1 and CDR2 sequences are SGHRS and YFSETQ.

There are a few counts of this clonotype. J is TRBJ2-7 and V is TRBV7-2, with D unclear. This CDR3 has 16 residues. Germline loops: CDR1 SGHTA, CDR2 FQGNSA. Trimming removed 5 bases at V and 5 bases at J, with 22 bases between. CDR3 nucleotides: TGTGCCAGCAGCCACGTATTTGCCGGGCTGCTCAACGAGCAGTACTTC. Encoded protein: CASSHVFAGLLNEQYF. Variable domain in full (rest from reference TRBV7-2 and TRBJ2-7): GAGVSQSPSNKVTEKGKDVELRCDPISGHTALYWYRQSLGQGLEFLIYFQGNSAPDKSGLPSDRFSAERTGGSVSTLTIQRTQQEDSAVYLCASSHVFAGLLNEQYFGPGTRLTVT.

This clonotype was counted many times. The V and J genes are TRBV2 and TRBJ2-5, with D perhaps TRBD1 (5 bases). Trimming removed 4 bases at V and 5 bases at J, with 14 bases between. Looked up from germline, CDR1 is SNHLY and CDR2 is FYNNEI. This CDR3 has 14 residues. CDR3 protein: CASSVWQGTETQYF. CDR3 nucleotides: TGTGCCAGCAGTGTATGGCAGGGTACGGAGACCCAGTACTTC.

The V gene is TRBV20-1, the J gene TRBJ2-7; weak D call: TRBD2 (6 bases). Germline V CDR1 and CDR2: DFQATT, SNEGSKA (reference sequence). V was clipped by 6 bases and J by 2 bases, with 17 bases between them. The CDR3 is 14 amino acids. CDR3 sequence: CSANRLGSPYEQYF. The CDR3 DNA is TGCAGTGCCAACCGACTAGGATCCCCCTACGAGCAGTACTTC.

This clonotype was observed at least ten times. The chain couples TRBV6-6 to TRBJ2-7; possible D gene TRBD1, 5 bases. The CDR3 contains 12 residues. V lost 6 bases to trimming and J lost 5 bases, with 11 bases between them. CDR1 MNHNY and CDR2 SVGAGI come from the germline V gene (reference sequence). The DNA for the CDR3 is TGTGCCAGCAGCTCTAGGGGCCACGAGCAGTACTTC. Amino acids: CASSSRGHEQYF.

This clonotype was recorded a few times. This chain links TRBV28 with TRBJ2-3; perhaps TRBD2 as D (5 bases). V was trimmed by 3 bases and J by 1 base, leaving 11 bases between them. This CDR3 region has 15 residues. Germline V gene sequence: CDR1 MDHEN, CDR2 SYDVKM. The CDR3 bases are TGTGCCAGCAGTTTGGGGAGTTCTCGCACAGATACGCAGTATTTT. It encodes CASSLGSSRTDTQYF.

The chain recombines TRBV7-2 with TRBJ2-3; D not certain. The CDR3 runs 17 residues. Germline lookup yields CDR1 SGHTA and CDR2 FQGNSA. Trimming took off 2 bases at V and 0 bases at J, with 15 bases between the two ends. CDR3 region: CASSLIMSAPSTDTQYF. CDR3 nucleotides: TGTGCCAGCAGCTTAATCATGTCGGCACCTAGCACAGATACGCAGTATTTT.

The table lists this clonotype with many counts. The chain has TRBV7-9 and TRBJ2-1; D unclear. CDR1 is SEHNR, CDR2 FQNEAQ, per germline (reference sequence). The CDR3 has 15 amino acids. Deletions cut 1 base from V and 2 bases from J, with 9 bases between. This CDR3 is CASSLGQVPYNEQFF. The CDR3 DNA sequence: TGTGCCAGCAGCTTAGGTCAGGTCCCCTACAATGAGCAGTTCTTC.

J is TRBJ2-7 and V is TRBV9; 8 nucleotides align to TRBD1. Per germline, CDR1 SGDLS and CDR2 YYNGEE. Trimming cost V 2 bases and J 3 bases; bases outside gene matches: 7. The CDR3 has 15 amino acids. The CDR3 reads CASSVTGARYYEQYF. The CDR3 DNA is TGTGCCAGCAGCGTGACAGGGGCGAGATACTACGAGCAGTACTTC.

V and J are TRBV12-3 or TRBV12-4 and TRBJ2-5; tentative D call: TRBD1 (6 bases). Trimming shortened V by 3 bases and J by 7 bases, and 12 bases separated the two germline ends. The CDR3 has 13 residues. This chain's CDR3 is CASSFTGLGTQYF. The CDR3 bases are TGTGCCAGCAGTTTCACAGGGTTGGGGACCCAGTACTTC.

The rearrangement joins TRBV7-9 to TRBJ2-4; D gene uncertain. Between the trimmed V and J ends, which lost 1 base and 6 bases, there was a span of 10 bases. Germline lookup yields CDR1 SEHNR and CDR2 FQNEAQ (reference sequence). CDR3 length: 14 residues. The CDR3: CASSLVRPPNIQYF. The CDR3 DNA follows: TGTGCCAGCAGCTTAGTAAGACCGCCAAACATTCAGTACTTC.

This clonotype came up a few times. This chain connects TRBV28 to TRBJ1-4, with D unclear. V was clipped by 3 bases and J by 8 bases, with 13 bases between them. This CDR3 has 14 residues. Germline V CDR1 and CDR2: MDHEN, SYDVKM. CDR3 loop: CASSFGQATEKLFF. CDR3 in DNA: TGTGCCAGCAGTTTTGGGCAAGCCACCGAAAAACTGTTTTTT.

This clonotype was observed at least ten times. The chain recombines TRBV6-5 with TRBJ2-1; 10 positions match TRBD2. The CDR3 has 16 residues. V was clipped by 6 bases and J by 0 bases; unmatched bases: 5. From germline, CDR1 is MNHEY and CDR2 SVGAGI. The CDR3 loop reads CASSASGSPSYNEQFF. In DNA, the CDR3 is TGTGCCAGCAGCGCTAGCGGGAGCCCCTCCTACAATGAGCAGTTCTTC.

V gene TRBV27 combines with J gene TRBJ2-7, with 9 bases fitting TRBD2. The length of the CDR3 is 16 residues. V gave up 0 bases and J gave up 2 bases; unmatched junction bases: 5. From germline, CDR1 is MNHEY and CDR2 SMNVEV (reference sequence). In DNA, the CDR3 is TGTGCCAGCAGTTTATCCCGACTAGCGGAAACCTACGAGCAGTACTTC. Its translation is CASSLSRLAETYEQYF.

In its sample, this clonotype was seen a few times. The CDR3 DNA follows: TGCAGCCTCCCTGGTATGGCGGGACGGAGGACGCAGTATTTT. Translated, it gives CSLPGMAGRRTQYF. This chain joins TRBV29-1 and TRBJ2-3; weak D call: TRBD2 (6 bases). CDR3 length: 14 amino acids. From germline, CDR1 is SQVTM and CDR2 ANQGSEA. Trimming took off 8 bases at V and 9 bases at J, with 24 bases between the two ends.

This chain connects TRBV7-2 to TRBJ2-1; the match to TRBD2 covers 8 bases. The CDR3 contains 16 residues. The V segment lost 5 bases and the J segment 3 bases; nucleotides outside the gene matches: 9. The germline V gene has CDR1 SGHTA and CDR2 FQGNSA. The DNA of the CDR3 is TGTGCCAGCAGCCCCCCGGGACTAGGAAACTACAATGAGCAGTTCTTC. Translating gives CASSPPGLGNYNEQFF.

This clonotype turned up a few times. The chain joins TRBV6-2 or TRBV6-3 to TRBJ2-5, with D perhaps TRBD1 (6 bases). V was pared by 7 bases and J by 5 bases, with 11 bases between. CDR3 length equals 12 residues. The germline gives CDR1 MNHEY, CDR2 SVGEGT. The CDR3 nucleotides are TGTGCCAGCAAGGGGGTGGGGGAGACCCAGTACTTC. This encodes CASKGVGETQYF.